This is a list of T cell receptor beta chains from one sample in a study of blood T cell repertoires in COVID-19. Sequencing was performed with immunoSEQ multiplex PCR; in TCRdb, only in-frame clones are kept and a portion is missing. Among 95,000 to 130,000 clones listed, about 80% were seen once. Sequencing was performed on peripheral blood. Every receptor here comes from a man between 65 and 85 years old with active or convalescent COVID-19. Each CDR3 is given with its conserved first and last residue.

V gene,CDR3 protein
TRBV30,CAWAGHIYEQYF
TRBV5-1,CASSLGTRNQPQHF
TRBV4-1,CASSQGPGNLGNIQYF
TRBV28,CASSGAFATNEKLFF
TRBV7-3,CASSRWPQGSNTEAFF
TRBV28,CASSLDSYNEQFF
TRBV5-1,CASTYRGENTGELFF
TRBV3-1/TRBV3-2,CASSQYRGPGYEQYF
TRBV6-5,CASSRGQGLNQPQHF
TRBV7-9,CASSPSAGAYHEQYF
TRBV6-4,CASRRTSGAGELFF
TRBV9,CASARGGLAGNEQFF
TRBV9,CASSPPATVNTEAFF
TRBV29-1,CSVEDGGGGTEAFF
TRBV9,CASSGGLAQYNEQFF
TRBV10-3,CAISDSQTNYGYTF
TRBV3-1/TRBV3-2,CASSQARGWYQETQYF
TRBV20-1,CSARGGYGYTF
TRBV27,CASSLTSNQPQHF
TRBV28,CASSLSGSGANVLTF
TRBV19,CASSIDPRGTGELFF
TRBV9,CASSRGLAGGPTDTQYF
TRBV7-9,CASSFSGSIDGELFF
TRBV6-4,CASSKGLADGTDTQYF
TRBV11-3,CASSSLSYEQYF
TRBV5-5,CASSLVNRNTEAFF
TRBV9,CASSPQPQGGSGGYTF
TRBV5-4,CASSLGRGDSPLHF
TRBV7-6,CASSWTSGGAGNEQFF
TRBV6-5,CASSPLGSSGNTIYF
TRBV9,CASSETVGNYGYTF
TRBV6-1,CASSELSGSSYEQYF
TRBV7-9,CASSAQVTRTHEQFF
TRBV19,CASSIFRAANTEAFF
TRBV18,CASSPPAGGGEQYF
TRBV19,CASSLVSGRGKETQYF
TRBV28,CASRTGSSGNTIYF
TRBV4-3,CASSQVLVADTTDTQYF
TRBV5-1,CASKLAETDTQYF
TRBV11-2,CASSLDPAEIQFF
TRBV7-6,CASSPRDRGPYNEQFF
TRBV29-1,CSGRQRLPF
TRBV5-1,CASSPGGNRYEQYF
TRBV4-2,CASSQEGQSSYNEQFF
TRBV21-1,CASSKDRGSFRGTEAFF